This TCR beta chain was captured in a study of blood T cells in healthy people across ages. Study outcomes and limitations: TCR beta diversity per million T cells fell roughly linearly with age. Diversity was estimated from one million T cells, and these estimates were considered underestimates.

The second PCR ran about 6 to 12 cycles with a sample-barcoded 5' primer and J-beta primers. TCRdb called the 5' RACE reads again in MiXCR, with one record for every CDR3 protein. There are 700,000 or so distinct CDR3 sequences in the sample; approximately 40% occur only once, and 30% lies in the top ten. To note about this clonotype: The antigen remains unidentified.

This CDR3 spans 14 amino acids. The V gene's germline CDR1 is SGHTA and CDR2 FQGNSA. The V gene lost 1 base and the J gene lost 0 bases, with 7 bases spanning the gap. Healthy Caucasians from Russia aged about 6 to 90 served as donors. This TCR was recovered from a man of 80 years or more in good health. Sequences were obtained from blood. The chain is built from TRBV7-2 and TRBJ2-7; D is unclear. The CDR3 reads CASSLGLDSYEQYF. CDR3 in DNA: TGTGCCAGCAGCTTAGGACTCGACTCCTACGAGCAGTACTTC.